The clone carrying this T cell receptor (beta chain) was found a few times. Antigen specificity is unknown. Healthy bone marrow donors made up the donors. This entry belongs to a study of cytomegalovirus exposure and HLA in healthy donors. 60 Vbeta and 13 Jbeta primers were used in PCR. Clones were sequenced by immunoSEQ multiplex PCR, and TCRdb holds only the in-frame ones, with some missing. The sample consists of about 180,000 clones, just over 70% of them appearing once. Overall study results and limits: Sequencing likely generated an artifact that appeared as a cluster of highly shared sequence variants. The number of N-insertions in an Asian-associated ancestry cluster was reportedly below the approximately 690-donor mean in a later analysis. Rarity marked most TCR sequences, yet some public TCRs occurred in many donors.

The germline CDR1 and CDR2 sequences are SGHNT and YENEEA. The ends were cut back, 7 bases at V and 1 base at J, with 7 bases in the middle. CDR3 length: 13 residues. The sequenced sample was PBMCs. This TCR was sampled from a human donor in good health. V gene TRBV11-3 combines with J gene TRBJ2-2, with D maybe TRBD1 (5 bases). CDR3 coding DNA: TGTGCCAGCACAAGGGGGAACACCGGGGAGCTGTTTTTT. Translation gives CASTRGNTGELFF.